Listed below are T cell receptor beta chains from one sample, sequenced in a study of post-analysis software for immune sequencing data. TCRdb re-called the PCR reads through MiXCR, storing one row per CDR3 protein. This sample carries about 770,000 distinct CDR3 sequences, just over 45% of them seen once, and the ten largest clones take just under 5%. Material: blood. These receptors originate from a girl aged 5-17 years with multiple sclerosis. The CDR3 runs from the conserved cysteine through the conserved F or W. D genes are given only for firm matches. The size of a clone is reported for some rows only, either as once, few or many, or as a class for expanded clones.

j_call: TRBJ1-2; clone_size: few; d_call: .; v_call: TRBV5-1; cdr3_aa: CASSADSEYGYTF; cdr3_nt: TGCGCCAGCAGCGCGGATTCCGAGTATGGCTACACCTTC
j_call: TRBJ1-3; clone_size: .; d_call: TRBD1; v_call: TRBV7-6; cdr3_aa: CASSQGQGYGNTIYF; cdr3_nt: TGTGCCAGCAGCCAAGGACAGGGCTACGGAAACACCATATATTTT
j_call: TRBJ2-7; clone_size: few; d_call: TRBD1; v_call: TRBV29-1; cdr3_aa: CSPLPVDRAYEQYF; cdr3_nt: TGCAGCCCCCTTCCCGTGGACAGGGCCTACGAGCAGTACTTC
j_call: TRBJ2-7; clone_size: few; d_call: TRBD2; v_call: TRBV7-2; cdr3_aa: CASSLYSGGFSYEQYF; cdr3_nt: TGTGCCAGCAGCTTGTACAGCGGGGGTTTCTCCTACGAGCAGTACTTC
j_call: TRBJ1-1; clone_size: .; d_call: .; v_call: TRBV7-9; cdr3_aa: CASNLEQASEAFF; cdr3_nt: TGTGCCAGCAACTTAGAACAAGCCTCTGAAGCTTTCTTT
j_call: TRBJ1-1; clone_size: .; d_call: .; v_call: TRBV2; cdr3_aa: CASTLEGSGAAFF; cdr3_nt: TGTGCCAGCACCTTAGAGGGGTCAGGCGCAGCTTTCTTT
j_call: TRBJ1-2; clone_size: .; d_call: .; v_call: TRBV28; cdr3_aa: CASARGSNYGYTF; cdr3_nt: TGTGCCAGCGCAAGGGGATCGAACTATGGCTACACCTTC
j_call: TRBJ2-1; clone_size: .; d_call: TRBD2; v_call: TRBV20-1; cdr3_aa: CSAQGLAGLSSYNEQFF; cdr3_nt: TGCAGTGCTCAGGGACTAGCGGGACTGAGCTCCTACAATGAGCAGTTCTTC
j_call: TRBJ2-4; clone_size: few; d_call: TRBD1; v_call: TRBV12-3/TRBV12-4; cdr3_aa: CASRLGTGKAKNIQYF; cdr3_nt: TGTGCCAGCAGACTTGGGACAGGGAAAGCCAAAAACATTCAGTACTTC
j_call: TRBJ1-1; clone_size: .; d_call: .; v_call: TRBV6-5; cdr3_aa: CASSYSKGTAAEAFF; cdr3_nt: TGTGCCAGCAGTTACTCCAAGGGCACTGCAGCTGAAGCTTTCTTT
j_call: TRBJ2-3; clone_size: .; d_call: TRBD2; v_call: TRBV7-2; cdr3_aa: CASSLRKGLAGDTQYF; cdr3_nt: TGTGCCAGCAGCCTACGCAAGGGACTAGCGGGAGATACGCAGTATTTT
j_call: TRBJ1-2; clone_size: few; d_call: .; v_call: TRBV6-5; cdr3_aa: CAVKGEVYGYTF; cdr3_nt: TGTGCCGTTAAAGGGGAGGTCTATGGCTACACCTTC
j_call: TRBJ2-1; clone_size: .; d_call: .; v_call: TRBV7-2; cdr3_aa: CASSLEWAASSYNERFF; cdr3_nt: TGTGCCAGCAGCTTAGAGTGGGCGGCGAGCTCCTACAATGAGCGGTTCTTC
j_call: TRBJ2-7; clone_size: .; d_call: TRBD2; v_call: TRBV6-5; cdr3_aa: CASSYRTSGRTYEQYF; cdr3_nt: TGTGCCAGCAGTTATAGGACTAGCGGGAGGACGTACGAGCAGTACTTC
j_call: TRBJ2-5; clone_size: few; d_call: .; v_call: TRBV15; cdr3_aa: CATSTRDMQETQYF; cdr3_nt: TGTGCTACCAGCACCCGGGACATGCAAGAGACCCAGTACTTC
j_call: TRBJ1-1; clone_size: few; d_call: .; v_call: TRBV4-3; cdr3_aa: CASSQEVLRAGNEAFF; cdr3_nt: TGCGCCAGCAGCCAAGAAGTGCTTCGTGCGGGGAATGAAGCTTTCTTT
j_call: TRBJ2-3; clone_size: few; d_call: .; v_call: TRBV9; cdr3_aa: CASSVGDPSPDTQYF; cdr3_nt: TGTGCCAGCAGCGTAGGCGACCCATCACCCGATACGCAGTATTTT
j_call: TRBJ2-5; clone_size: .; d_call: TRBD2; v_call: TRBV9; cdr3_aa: CASSVGLAQETQYF; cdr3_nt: TGTGCCAGCAGCGTGGGACTAGCCCAAGAGACCCAGTACTTC
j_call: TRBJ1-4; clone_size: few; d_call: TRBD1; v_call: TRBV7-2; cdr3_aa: CASSSHRGSGEKLFF; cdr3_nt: TGTGCCAGCAGCTCGCACAGGGGTTCGGGTGAAAAACTGTTTTTT
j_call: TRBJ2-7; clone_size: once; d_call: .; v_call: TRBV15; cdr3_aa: CATSREQEVDEQYF; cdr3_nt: TGTGCCACCAGCAGGGAACAGGAGGTGGACGAGCAGTACTTC
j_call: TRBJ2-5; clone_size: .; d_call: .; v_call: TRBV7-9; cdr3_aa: CASSLGAIQETQYF; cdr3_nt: TGTGCCAGCAGCTTAGGGGCAATACAAGAGACCCAGTACTTC
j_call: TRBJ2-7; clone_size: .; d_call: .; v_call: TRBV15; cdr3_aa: CATSRDGRHGEQYF; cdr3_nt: TGTGCCACCAGCAGAGATGGTCGACATGGCGAGCAGTACTTC
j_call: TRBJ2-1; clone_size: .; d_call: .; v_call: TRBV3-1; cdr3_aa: CASSVRALNEQFF; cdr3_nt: TGTGCCAGCAGCGTCCGGGCCCTCAATGAGCAGTTCTTC
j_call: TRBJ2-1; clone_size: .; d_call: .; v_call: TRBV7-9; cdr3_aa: CASSLVGGAGTYNEQFF; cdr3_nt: TGTGCCAGCAGCTTAGTCGGGGGAGCTGGGACCTACAATGAGCAGTTCTTC
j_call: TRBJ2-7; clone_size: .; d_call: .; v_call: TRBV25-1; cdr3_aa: CASSESWDSGDEQYF; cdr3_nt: TGTGCCAGCAGTGAATCGTGGGACTCAGGGGACGAGCAGTACTTC
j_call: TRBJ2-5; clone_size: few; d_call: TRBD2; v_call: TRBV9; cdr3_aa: CASSVGSGLAEQETQYF; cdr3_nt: TGTGCCAGCAGCGTAGGCTCGGGACTAGCGGAACAAGAGACCCAGTACTTC
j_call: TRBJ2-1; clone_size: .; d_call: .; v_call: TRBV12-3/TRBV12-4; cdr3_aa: CASSSIPSRGEQFF; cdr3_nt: TGTGCCAGCAGTTCGATTCCGAGTAGGGGTGAGCAGTTCTTC
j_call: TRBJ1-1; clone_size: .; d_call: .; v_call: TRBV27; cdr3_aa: CASRTGHVTEAFF; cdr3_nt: TGTGCCAGCCGTACAGGGCATGTCACTGAAGCTTTCTTT
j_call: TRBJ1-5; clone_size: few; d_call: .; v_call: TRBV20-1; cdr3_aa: CSAAGRTYSNQPQHF; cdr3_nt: TGCAGTGCGGCGGGACGGACTTATAGCAATCAGCCCCAGCATTTT
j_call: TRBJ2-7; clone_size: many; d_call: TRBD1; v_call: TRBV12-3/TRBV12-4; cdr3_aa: CASSSTGGPYEQYF; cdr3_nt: TGTGCCAGCAGTTCGACAGGGGGACCCTACGAGCAGTACTTC
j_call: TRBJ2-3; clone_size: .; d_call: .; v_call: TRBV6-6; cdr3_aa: CASSYSKGGQVPGSQYF; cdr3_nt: TGTGCCAGCAGTTACTCGAAGGGGGGTCAGGTCCCAGGATCGCAGTATTTT
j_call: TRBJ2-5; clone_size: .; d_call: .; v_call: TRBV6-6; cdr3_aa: CASSYRSGGQYF; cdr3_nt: TGTGCCAGCAGTTACCGGTCGGGCGGCCAGTACTTC
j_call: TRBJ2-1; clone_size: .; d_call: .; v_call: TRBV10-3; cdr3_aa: CAISVNRADLNEQFF; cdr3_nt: TGTGCCATCAGTGTTAACCGGGCAGACCTCAATGAGCAGTTCTTC
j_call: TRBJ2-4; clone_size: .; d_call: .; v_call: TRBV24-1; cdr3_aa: CATSATSDGPLAKNIQYF; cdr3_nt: TGTGCCACCAGTGCCACCTCGGACGGACCACTAGCCAAAAACATTCAGTACTTC
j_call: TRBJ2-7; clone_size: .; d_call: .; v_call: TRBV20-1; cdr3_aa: CSASYGSSYEQYF; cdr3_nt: TGCAGTGCTAGCTACGGAAGTTCCTACGAGCAGTACTTC
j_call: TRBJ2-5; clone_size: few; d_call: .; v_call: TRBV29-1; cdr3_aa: CSVVIRVETQYF; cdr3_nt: TGCAGCGTTGTTATCAGGGTTGAGACCCAGTACTTC
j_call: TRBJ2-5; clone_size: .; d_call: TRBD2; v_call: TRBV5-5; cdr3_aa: CASSLAGGPSGEQYF; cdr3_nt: TGTGCCAGCAGCCTAGCGGGAGGGCCCTCGGGTGAGCAGTACTTC
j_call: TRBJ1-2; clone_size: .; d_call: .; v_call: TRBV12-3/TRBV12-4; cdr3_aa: CASSLGTVPYGYTF; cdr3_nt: TGTGCCAGCAGTTTGGGGACGGTCCCTTATGGCTACACCTTC
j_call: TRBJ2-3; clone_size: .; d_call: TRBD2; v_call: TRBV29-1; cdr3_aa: CSVTPGLFTADTQYF; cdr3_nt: TGCAGCGTTACCCCGGGACTATTTACTGCAGATACGCAGTATTTT
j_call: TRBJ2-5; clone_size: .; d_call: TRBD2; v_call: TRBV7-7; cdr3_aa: CASSLDPSGQETQYF; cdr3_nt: TGTGCTAGCAGCTTAGACCCTAGCGGGCAAGAGACCCAGTACTTC
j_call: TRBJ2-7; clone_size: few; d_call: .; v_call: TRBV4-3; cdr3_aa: CASSPGAAGDPYEQYF; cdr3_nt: TGCGCCAGCAGCCCCGGAGCGGCAGGAGATCCCTACGAGCAGTACTTC
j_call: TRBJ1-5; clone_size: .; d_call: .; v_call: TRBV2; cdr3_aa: CASSEGNVDPDSNQPQHF; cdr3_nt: TGTGCCAGCAGTGAGGGGAACGTTGACCCTGATAGCAATCAGCCCCAGCATTTT
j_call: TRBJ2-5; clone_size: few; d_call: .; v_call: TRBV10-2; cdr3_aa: CASRADRETQYF; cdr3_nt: TGCGCCAGCCGAGCGGATCGGGAGACCCAGTACTTC
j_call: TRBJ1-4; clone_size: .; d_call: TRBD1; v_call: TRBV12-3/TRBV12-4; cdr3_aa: CASSTYDRVKGEKLFF; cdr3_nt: TGTGCCAGCAGCACATACGACAGGGTAAAGGGGGAAAAACTGTTTTTT
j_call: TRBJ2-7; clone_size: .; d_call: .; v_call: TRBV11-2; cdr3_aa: CASSLDLEGYEQYF; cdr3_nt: TGTGCCAGCAGCTTAGACCTAGAGGGATACGAGCAGTACTTC
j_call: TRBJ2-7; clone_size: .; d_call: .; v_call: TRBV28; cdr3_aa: CASSLTGRNEQYF; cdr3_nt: TGTGCCAGCAGTTTGACAGGGAGGAACGAGCAGTACTTC
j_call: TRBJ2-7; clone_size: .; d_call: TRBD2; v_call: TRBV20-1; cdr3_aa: CSARSSGGSSYEQYF; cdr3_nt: TGCAGTGCTAGGTCGAGCGGGGGGAGCTCCTACGAGCAGTACTTC
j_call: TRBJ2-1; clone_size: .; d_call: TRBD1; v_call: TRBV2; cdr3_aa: CASSEGSGQGAWEQFF; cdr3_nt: TGTGCCAGCAGTGAGGGGTCTGGACAGGGGGCTTGGGAGCAGTTCTTC
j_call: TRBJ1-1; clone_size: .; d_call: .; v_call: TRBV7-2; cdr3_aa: CASSRKNTEAFF; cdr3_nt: TGTGCCAGCAGCCGGAAGAACACTGAAGCTTTCTTT
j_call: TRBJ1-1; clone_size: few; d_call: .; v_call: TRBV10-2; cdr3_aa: CASSEGTAGTEAFF; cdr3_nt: TGCGCCAGCAGTGAGGGGACCGCCGGAACTGAAGCTTTCTTT
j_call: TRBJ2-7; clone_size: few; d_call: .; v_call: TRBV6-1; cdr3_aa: CASSEQYEQYF; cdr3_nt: TGTGCCAGCAGTGAACAATACGAGCAGTACTTC
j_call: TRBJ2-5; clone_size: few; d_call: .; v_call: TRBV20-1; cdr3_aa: CAGQREDFQETQYF; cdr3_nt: TGCGCTGGGCAGAGGGAGGACTTCCAAGAGACCCAGTACTTC
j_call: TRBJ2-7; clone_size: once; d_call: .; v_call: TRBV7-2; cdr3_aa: CASSLDGRWGVGYEQYF; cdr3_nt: TGTGCCAGCAGCTTAGATGGCAGGTGGGGTGTGGGCTACGAGCAGTACTTC
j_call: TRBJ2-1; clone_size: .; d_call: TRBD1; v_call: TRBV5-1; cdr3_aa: CASSLAQGDRGGNEQFF; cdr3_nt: TGCGCCAGCAGCTTGGCCCAGGGAGACAGGGGTGGCAATGAGCAGTTCTTC
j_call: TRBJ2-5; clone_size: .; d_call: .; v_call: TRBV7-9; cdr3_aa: CASSFGGDFRETQYF; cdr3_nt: TGTGCCAGCAGCTTTGGAGGGGATTTCCGGGAGACCCAGTACTTC
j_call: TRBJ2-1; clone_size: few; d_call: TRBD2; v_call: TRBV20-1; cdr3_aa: CSASRTSGRREQFF; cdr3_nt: TGCAGTGCTAGCCGGACTAGCGGCCGACGTGAGCAGTTCTTC
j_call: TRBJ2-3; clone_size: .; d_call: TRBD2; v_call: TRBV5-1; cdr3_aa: CASSAPQLAGVGDTQYF; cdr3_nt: TGCGCCAGCAGCGCCCCCCAACTAGCGGGAGTTGGAGATACGCAGTATTTT
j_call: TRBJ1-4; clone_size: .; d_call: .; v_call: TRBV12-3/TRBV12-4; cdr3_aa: CASSSLRGDEKLFF; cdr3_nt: TGTGCCAGCAGTTCCCTGAGGGGTGATGAAAAACTGTTTTTT
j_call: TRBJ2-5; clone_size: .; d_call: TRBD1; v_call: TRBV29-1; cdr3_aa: CSVALGQGAQYF; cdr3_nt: TGCAGCGTTGCCTTAGGACAGGGGGCCCAGTACTTC